A single sample is the source of the 14 T cell receptor beta chains below, sequenced in a study of post-analysis software for immune sequencing data. Presence of unique molecular identifiers characterized the TCR beta cDNA libraries. TCRdb fed the PCR reads into MiXCR, producing one record per CDR3 protein. The sample holds some 690,000 distinct CDR3 sequences, less than 35% seen once. Points from the study as a whole: About 5 TRBV segments (TRBV5-6, TRBV5-1 and TRBV20-1 among them) occurred more frequently in patients than in controls.

For these receptors, no antigen is known. The specimen was blood. The receptors originated from a girl aged 5-17 years with multiple sclerosis.

With respect to this clonotype: One end of the junction fails to match germline, which may point to a read error. The V and J genes are TRBV5-1 and TRBJ2-1, with D tentatively TRBD1 or TRBD2 (5 bases each). Germline V gene lookup returns CDR1 SGHRS and CDR2 YFSETQ. The CDR3 spans 14 residues. CDR3 coding DNA: TGCGCCAGCAGCCTACAGGACTCCTACAATGCGCAGTTCTTC. It translates to CASSLQDSYNAQFF.

The chain uses TRBV6-5 and TRBJ1-2; a weak D match, TRBD1 (5 bases). The CDR3 extends over 13 amino acids. Germline CDR1 MNHEY, CDR2 SVGAGI. V was trimmed by 7 bases and J by 8 bases, leaving 17 bases between them. DNA of the CDR3: TGTGCCAGCACCCGGGACGGTTTGGAGGGCTACACCTTC. This translates into CASTRDGLEGYTF.

This clonotype has just one count. Relative to the germline gene, one junction end is altered; a read error may explain this. The rearrangement links TRBV5-1 to TRBJ2-7, with TRBD1 as a possible D gene (6 bases). Germline CDR1 and CDR2: SGHRS and YFSETQ. The CDR3 contains 14 residues. The DNA of the CDR3 is TGCGCCAGCAGATGGGGACAACGCAGCTACGAGCTGTACTTC. Its protein product is CASRWGQRSYELYF.

CDR3 in amino acids: CASSPKDTGGNIQYF. The DNA for the CDR3 is TGTGCCAGCAGCCCAAAGGACACCGGAGGGAACATTCAGTACTTC. J is TRBJ2-4 and V is TRBV5-6, with D possibly being TRBD2 (6 bases). The CDR3 is 15 residues long. Germline CDR1 is SGHDT and CDR2 is YYEEEE. The germline V and J ends were trimmed by 4 bases and 7 bases, with 18 bases remaining between them.

This clonotype was found a few times. CDR3 residues: CASSLKAGGAWGEKLFF. The CDR3 DNA reads as TGTGCCAGCAGCTTAAAGGCGGGGGGGGCGTGGGGTGAAAAACTGTTTTTT. The chain couples TRBV7-9 to TRBJ1-4; D is possibly TRBD1 (6 bases). This CDR3 has 17 amino acids. Germline loops: CDR1 SEHNR, CDR2 FQNEAQ (reference sequence). Trimming cost V 2 bases and J 7 bases, with 20 bases left between them.

This clonotype has only a few counts. The V gene is TRBV10-3, the J gene TRBJ1-6; TRBD1 matches at 9 bases. J was trimmed by 6 bases and V by 2 bases; bases with no gene match: 5. The CDR3 sequence is 16 residues long. From germline, CDR1 is ENHRY and CDR2 SYGVKD. CDR3: CAISERDRDPNSPLHF. CDR3 sequence (DNA): TGTGCCATCAGTGAGAGGGACAGGGACCCTAATTCACCCCTCCACTTT.

This clonotype has a handful of counts. The chain has TRBV27 and TRBJ1-5, with TRBD1 matching 7 bases. Trimming removed 2 bases from V and 7 bases from J; junction bases left unmatched: 8. CDR1 and CDR2 (germline): MNHEY, SMNVEV (reference sequence). The CDR3 contains 15 residues. The DNA for the CDR3 is TGTGCCAGCAGTTTAAGGGGGCTTGGACGGCAGCCCCAGCATTTT. Residues: CASSLRGLGRQPQHF.

The chain couples TRBV6-1 to TRBJ2-1, with 9 bases matching TRBD1. CDR1 is MNHNS, CDR2 SASEGT, per germline. With 3 bases clipped from V and 3 bases from J, the junction kept 3 bases outside the gene matches. The CDR3 runs 15 residues. CDR3 sequence reads: CASSDRTGDYNEQFF. Here the CDR3 DNA reads TGTGCCAGCAGTGACCGGACAGGGGACTACAATGAGCAGTTCTTC.

This clonotype was counted only a few times. V gene TRBV20-1 combines with J gene TRBJ2-3; TRBD1 agrees at 10 bases. The ends lost 6 bases at V and 3 bases at J; junction bases unmatched: 6. The germline gives CDR1 DFQATT, CDR2 SNEGSKA (reference sequence). The CDR3 runs to 14 residues. The CDR3 DNA reads as TGCAGTGCGCCGACAGGGGGCGTAACAGATACGCAGTATTTT. Encoded protein: CSAPTGGVTDTQYF.

This clonotype showed up just a few times. The rearrangement links TRBV20-1 to TRBJ1-2; TRBD1 might be the D (5 bases). The CDR3 covers 16 residues. The ends were cut back, 5 bases at V and 4 bases at J, with 23 bases in the middle. CDR1 is DFQATT and CDR2 is SNEGSKA in the germline V gene (reference sequence). The CDR3 DNA reads TGCAGTGCTGAGAAGAGAATGGACATAAATCCCTATGGCTACACCTTC. The encoded protein is CSAEKRMDINPYGYTF.

The V gene is TRBV6-6, the J gene TRBJ1-1; TRBD1 agrees at 10 bases. Germline CDR1 is MNHNY and CDR2 is SVGAGI (reference sequence). This CDR3 is 17 amino acids long. V shed 8 bases and J 4 bases; nucleotides not matched to a gene: 16. The CDR3 spells CASLTSTDRGHGTEAFF. The CDR3 DNA reads as TGTGCCAGCTTAACTAGCACCGACAGGGGGCACGGCACTGAAGCTTTCTTT.

The CDR3 DNA sequence: TGTGCCAGCAGCTTCGATCAGGGGTTGGGAGAGACCCAGTACTTC. Protein sequence: CASSFDQGLGETQYF. The chain combines TRBV7-2 with TRBJ2-7, with a weak D call TRBD1 (6 bases). Judging by the DNA end, TRBJ2-5 fits better; the J call may be wrong. This CDR3 is built from 15 residues. Germline V CDR1 and CDR2: SGHTA, FQGNSA.

CDR3 amino acids: CASWAGRDEQYF. CDR3 in DNA: TGTGCCAGCTGGGCTGGAAGGGACGAGCAGTACTTC. J is TRBJ2-7 and V is TRBV28, with D unresolved. The CDR3 extends over 12 amino acids. Trimming removed 8 bases at V and 5 bases at J, with 13 bases between. The V gene's germline CDR1 is MDHEN and CDR2 SYDVKM.

A few counts support this clonotype. The chain has TRBV15 and TRBJ1-1; D gene uncertain. CDR1 LNHNV and CDR2 YYDKDF come from the germline V gene (reference sequence). The CDR3 consists of 14 residues. Deletions cut 2 bases from V and 7 bases from J, with 14 bases between. The CDR3 here is CATSRSRHVVEAFF. CDR3 coding DNA: TGTGCCACCAGCAGATCCCGACACGTCGTTGAAGCTTTCTTT.